A selection of T cell receptor beta chains follows, all from one sample in a study of T cells in Graves' hyperthyroidism and ophthalmopathy. One entry per CDR3 protein, called by TCRdb with MiXCR from the multiplex PCR reads. The sample includes roughly 640,000 distinct CDR3 sequences, about 16% of them seen just once. What was sequenced was blood. The receptors here all came from a woman aged 35 to 49 with Graves' ophthalmopathy. Each CDR3 is given with its conserved first and last residue. Each record gives: D gene, clone size, J gene, V gene, CDR3 DNA, CDR3 protein. A D gene is named only where the DNA matches it firmly. Clone size is not always given. Where it is, it says once, few, many or a class for expanded clones.

- many TRBJ2-3 TRBV12-5 TGTGCTAGTGCCCTGAGGGACGGCACAGATACGCAGTATTTT CASALRDGTDTQYF
- many TRBJ2-7 TRBV7-9 TGTGCCAGCAGCTTACCTGGGGAGTCTAGCGAGCAGTACTTC CASSLPGESSEQYF
- many TRBJ1-1 TRBV20-1 TGCAGTGCCGACCCGGGGGAAGGGGACACTGAAGCTTTCTTT CSADPGEGDTEAFF
- many TRBJ2-7 TRBV12-3/TRBV12-4 TGTGCCAGCTGTGCGCACGGGGGGCTGGGCTACGAGCAGTACTTC CASCAHGGLGYEQYF
- many TRBJ2-3 TRBV7-8 TGTGCCAGCAGCCCGTTTCGGGACTGGCGCACAGATACGCAGTATTTT CASSPFRDWRTDTQYF
TRBD1 - TRBJ1-3 TRBV4-2 TGTGCCAGCAGCCCGCTACAGGACAGGGGTGGAAACACCATATATTTT CASSPLQDRGGNTIYF
- many TRBJ1-1 TRBV2 TGTGCCAGCAGACAGGCCGACCTCTTGAACACTGAAGCTTTCTTT CASRQADLLNTEAFF
- - TRBJ2-3 TRBV18 TGTGCCAGCTCACCACAAACTGGGTTAGGGGCAGATACGCAGTATTTT CASSPQTGLGADTQYF
TRBD1 many TRBJ2-7 TRBV5-1 TGCGCCAGCAGCTGGGGGGGACAGGGGCGAGAGCAGTACTTC CASSWGGQGREQYF
TRBD2 many TRBJ2-7 TRBV3-1 TGTGCCAGCAGCCCCCAACGGAGCGGGAGTCTGTACGAGCAGTACTTC CASSPQRSGSLYEQYF
- many TRBJ1-1 TRBV6-1 TGTGCCAGCAAGAGTCTGCCAGTAGTTTCGAACACTGAAGCTTTCTTT CASKSLPVVSNTEAFF
- few TRBJ1-5 TRBV20-1 TGCAGTGCTAGAGACCCCGGACAGAATCAGCCCCAGCATTTT CSARDPGQNQPQHF
- many TRBJ2-3 TRBV20-1 TGCAGTGCCCCACGGCAGGGAACAGATACGCAGTATTTT CSAPRQGTDTQYF
TRBD2 - TRBJ2-3 TRBV3-1 TGTGCCAGCAGCCAAGCCCGGACTAGCGGGACAGATACGCAGTATTTT CASSQARTSGTDTQYF
- - TRBJ2-2 TRBV11-2 TGTGCCAGCAGCTTAGTACGGGCGGGCACCGGGGAGCTGTTTTTT CASSLVRAGTGELFF
- few TRBJ1-5 TRBV2 TGTGCCAGCAGTGTGGCACGTTCCCAGCCCCAGCATTTT CASSVARSQPQHF
- few TRBJ2-5 TRBV5-1 TGCGCCAGCAGCTTGCTCGCGGGACAGACCCAGTACTTC CASSLLAGQTQYF
TRBD1 many TRBJ1-2 TRBV30 TGTGCCTGGAGTAAAGGGACAGAGAATTATGGCTACACCTTC CAWSKGTENYGYTF
- many TRBJ2-7 TRBV20-1 TGCAGTGCTAGGCTCTCCTACGAGCAGTACTTC CSARLSYEQYF
- few TRBJ2-6 TRBV19 TGTGCCAGTAGTATAGATGGGGGCTATGGGGCCAACGTCCTGACTTTC CASSIDGGYGANVLTF
TRBD1 many TRBJ2-1 TRBV3-1 TGTGCCAGCAGCCAAGCACTGGGGACAGGAGGCAAGAACGAGCAGTTCTTC CASSQALGTGGKNEQFF
TRBD1 once TRBJ2-4 TRBV7-2 TGTGCCAGCAGCTTACCGCGGGGGACAGGGCCCATCCTAGCCAAAAACATTCAGCACTTC CASSLPRGTGPILAKNIQHF
- many TRBJ1-1 TRBV7-9 TGTGCCAGCAGCTTAGGGGAACGGCCGGAAGCTTTCTTT CASSLGERPEAFF
- many TRBJ2-3 TRBV20-1 TGCAGTGCTCCGCCACCAGGAGGAGATACGCAGTATTTT CSAPPPGGDTQYF
TRBD2 few TRBJ2-1 TRBV12-3/TRBV12-4 TGTGCCAGCAGGGCCGGGACTAGGAGATTTGGCGAGCAGTTCTTC CASRAGTRRFGEQFF
TRBD2 few TRBJ2-1 TRBV19 TGTGCCAGTAGTGGGACTAGCGGGATAGGATACAATGAGCAGTTCTTC CASSGTSGIGYNEQFF
TRBD2 few TRBJ2-5 TRBV27 TGTGCCAGCTCCCCCTTTGGCGGGGGAGAGACCCAGTACTTC CASSPFGGGETQYF
TRBD2 many TRBJ2-3 TRBV20-1 TGCAGTGCGCCGGGACTAGCGGGCACAGATACGCAGTATTTT CSAPGLAGTDTQYF
- few TRBJ1-3 TRBV6-1 TGTGCCAGCAGTGAAGCCCGGTTAGCCTCTGGAAACACCATATATTTT CASSEARLASGNTIYF
- - TRBJ1-6 TRBV19 TGTGCCAGTAAAGCAGCGATCTATAATTCACCCCTCCACTTT CASKAAIYNSPLHF
TRBD1 many TRBJ1-6 TRBV28 TGTGCCAGTCTTAGGGGGCGCGCCTCTTTGGGTCGTTCACCCCTCCACTTT CASLRGRASLGRSPLHF
TRBD1 - TRBJ2-7 TRBV2 TGTGCCAGCAGTGACCGACAGGGATTGAAAGGTTACGAGCAGTACTTC CASSDRQGLKGYEQYF
- - TRBJ2-7 TRBV28 TGTGCCAGCAGTATAGCTGGTGACCGCATCTACGAGCAGTACTTC CASSIAGDRIYEQYF
- few TRBJ1-2 TRBV10-3 TGTGCCATCAGACTCGGGGTAGACTATGGCTACACCTTC CAIRLGVDYGYTF
TRBD2 many TRBJ2-2 TRBV24-1 TGTGCCACCAGTGATTTGCTAGCGGGAGAGCTAAACACCGGGGAGCTGTTTTTT CATSDLLAGELNTGELFF
TRBD2 many TRBJ2-1 TRBV11-3 TGTGCCAGCAGCATCGGACTAGCGGGGGGGCCTGAGCAGTTCTTC CASSIGLAGGPEQFF